This TCR beta chain emerged from a study of T cell repertoires in cytomegalovirus infection (dated by TCRdb to about 2019). Some background on the complete study: Because public TCR beta signatures pointed to carriage of CMV infection together with the matching HLA type, the HLA type of each donor mattered for the analysis.

TCRdb lists the instrument as Illumina HiSeq 1500. TCRdb ran its own pipeline on the public reads, namely fastp trimming at Q25 and MiXCR clone calling, and kept in-frame beta chains. Each entry is one CDR3 protein sequence, shown with its most common DNA and genes. For this sample the table gives some 220,000 distinct CDR3 sequences, of which 6% to 8% were detected only once. Of the sample, roughly 6% is held by the ten largest clones. V lost 5 bases and J lost 0 bases, and the count of bases not matched to a germline gene is 3. For CDR1 and CDR2, the germline V gene lists MDHEN and SYDVKM. Including the terminal cysteine and phenylalanine, the CDR3 comprises 16 residues. The read is trimmed to its CDR3 DNA, 48 bases read in frame from base 1. There are many counts of this clonotype. Its antigen is not yet known. The input lacks base qualities; no much larger clone sits a single base away. The investigation overall reported the following: The ex vivo response was dominated by HLA-C-restricted CMV-specific TCR beta clonotypes, which also provided the single most frequent clonotype in two of eight donors. Cumulative frequency of public TCR beta family members discriminated carriers of CMV infection plus the relevant HLA type in this cohort and an independent 352-donor cohort.

The clonotype was recovered from a human donor in good health (CMV status not recorded). Some clones in this sample may be carry-over from other donors' samples. The sequence joins TRBV28 to TRBJ2-5, with 13 bases aligning to TRBD2. Specimen: PBMCs. The sequenced DNA: TGTGCCAGCAGTCCAGGACTAGCGGGGGACCAAGAGACCCAGTACTTC. Protein translation: CASSPGLAGDQETQYF. The full variable domain, with segments outside the CDR3 supplied by the reference TRBV28 and TRBJ2-5 proteins, appears as DVKVTQSSRYLVKRTGEKVFLECVQDMDHENMFWYRQDPGLGLRLIYFSYDVKMKEKGDIPEGYSVSREKKERFSLILESASTNQTSMYLCASSPGLAGDQETQYFGPGTRLLVL.